The present TCR beta chain was sequenced within a study of blood T cell repertoires in COVID-19. Study at large: Both acute and convalescent COVID-19 samples were obtained from the United States, Italy and Spain.

Source study methods: How many nucleated cells were present was estimated from reference gene primer amplification. Using immunoSEQ multiplex PCR, the repertoire was profiled, and TCRdb retains in-frame clones only, with some absent. V and J calls and clone size are as listed in that table; D and trimming were resolved from the DNA. This table has about 430,000 clones, 80% to 90% appearing once. Before being deemed recovered, Cohort 3 donors had two negative PCRs, clearance, or symptom resolution. This clone was seen a single time. Sequencing used PBMCs or T cells enriched from blood (not recorded which). This TCR was recovered from a man aged 25-40 years who had recovered from COVID-19.

CDR3 residues: CAYGTGVTGELFF. Here the CDR3 DNA reads TGTGCTTATGGGACAGGGGTCACCGGGGAGCTGTTTTTT. The chain combines TRBV28 with TRBJ2-2; 10 positions agree with TRBD1. Germline lookup yields CDR1 MDHEN and CDR2 SYDVKM. The CDR3 is 13 residues long.